The next 15 T cell receptor beta chains were all read from a single sample in a study of cytomegalovirus exposure and HLA in healthy donors. The PCR was carried out with 60 Vbeta primers and 13 Jbeta primers. The repertoire was sequenced with immunoSEQ multiplex PCR; TCRdb's copy has only in-frame clones and lacks some. The sample has some 250,000 clones, about four fifths seen once. Source material: PBMCs. Source of these receptors: a woman in her 40s in good health and CMV-seropositive.

CDR3 coding DNA: TGTGCCAGCAGCCGTATCACAGGGGCCTACGAGCAGTACTTC. It specifies CASSRITGAYEQYF. The chain employs TRBV7-2 and TRBJ2-7, with 7 positions matching TRBD1. CDR3 length: 14 amino acids. With 5 bases clipped from V and 2 bases from J, the junction kept 6 bases outside the gene matches. CDR1 and CDR2 from the germline V gene are SGHTA and FQGNSA. The whole variable domain, filled in from reference TRBV7-2 and TRBJ2-7, reads GAGVSQSPSNKVTEKGKDVELRCDPISGHTALYWYRQSLGQGLEFLIYFQGNSAPDKSGLPSDRFSAERTGGSVSTLTIQRTQQEDSAVYLCASSRITGAYEQYFGPGTRLTVT.

The chain links TRBV7-2 to TRBJ2-7; 11 nucleotides line up with TRBD1. The CDR3 is 16 residues long. The germline V gene has CDR1 SGHTA and CDR2 FQGNSA. Trimming removed 5 bases from V and 5 bases from J; junction bases left unmatched: 11. The CDR3 loop is CASSRTPGQGDHEQYF. The CDR3, as DNA: TGTGCCAGCAGCCGCACCCCGGGACAGGGGGACCACGAGCAGTACTTC.

The chain is built from TRBV29-1 and TRBJ1-3, with 8 nucleotides matching TRBD1. V shed 6 bases and J 2 bases; nucleotides not matched to a gene: 9. This CDR3 is 15 amino acids long. Germline CDR1 and CDR2: SQVTM and ANQGSEA. CDR3 loop: CSVPTGDNTGNTIYF. DNA of the CDR3: TGCAGCGTCCCGACAGGGGATAATACTGGAAACACCATATATTTT.

The gene calls are TRBV7-9 and TRBJ2-3, with 11 bases matching TRBD2. This CDR3 is 17 amino acids long. Trimming cost V 1 base and J 3 bases; bases outside gene matches: 6. Looked up from germline, CDR1 is SEHNR and CDR2 is FQNEAQ (reference sequence). The CDR3 sequence: CASSLGVAGGKTDTQYF. Written as DNA, the CDR3 is TGTGCCAGCAGCTTAGGGGTAGCGGGAGGGAAAACAGATACGCAGTATTTT.

This clone was detected only once. The genes are TRBV29-1 and TRBJ1-2; 7 bases fit TRBD1. CDR1 and CDR2 from the germline V gene are SQVTM and ANQGSEA. V shed 6 bases and J 1 base; nucleotides not matched to a gene: 14. The CDR3 covers 16 residues. The CDR3 protein is CSVQKLDRTFNYGYTF. The DNA of the CDR3 is TGCAGCGTGCAAAAATTGGACAGGACCTTTAACTATGGCTACACCTTC.

The rearrangement joins TRBV5-6 to TRBJ2-4; D unclear. Germline loops: CDR1 SGHDT, CDR2 YYEEEE. The CDR3 has 14 amino acids. The V end lost 4 bases, the J end lost 8 bases, and 16 bases lay between the germline ends. The CDR3: CASSPESRGDIQYF. The CDR3 DNA follows: TGTGCCAGCAGCCCAGAAAGTAGAGGAGACATTCAGTACTTC.

The CDR3 protein is CAWSPTVQETQYF. In DNA form, the CDR3 reads TGTGCCTGGAGCCCGACAGTACAAGAGACCCAGTACTTC. This sequence joins TRBV30 and TRBJ2-5; D possibly corresponds to TRBD1 (5 bases). V was trimmed by 3 bases and J by 2 bases, leaving 10 bases between them. Germline V lookup: CDR1 GTSNPN, CDR2 SVGIG (reference sequence). The CDR3 has 13 residues.

The chain has TRBV7-2 and TRBJ1-1; the D gene is possibly TRBD1 (6 bases). From germline, CDR1 is SGHTA and CDR2 FQGNSA. V lost 2 bases, J lost 3 bases, and 7 bases lay in between. The CDR3 is 13 residues long. The DNA of the CDR3 is TGTGCCAGCAGCTTATACAGGGACACTGAAGCTTTCTTT. Translated: CASSLYRDTEAFF.

In this sample, this clone turned up a few times. The chain joins TRBV6-1 to TRBJ2-7; 8 bases map to TRBD1. Unmatched junction bases numbered 4, after V lost 0 bases and J lost 9 bases. The germline gives CDR1 MNHNS, CDR2 SASEGT. This CDR3 is 13 amino acids long. This chain's CDR3 is CASSEAGTGAQYF. CDR3 DNA sequence: TGTGCCAGCAGTGAAGCGGGGACAGGCGCGCAGTACTTC.

The chain has TRBV7-9 and TRBJ1-1, with D uncertain. The V and J ends lost 2 bases and 2 bases respectively, with 9 bases between them. The CDR3 has 14 residues. Germline V gene data show CDR1 as SEHNR and CDR2 as FQNEAQ (reference sequence). CDR3 bases: TGTGCCAGCAGCTTACAGTCCGTTAACACTGAAGCTTTCTTT. It specifies CASSLQSVNTEAFF.

This rearrangement joins TRBV6-1 to TRBJ2-7; tentative D call: TRBD1 (7 bases). This CDR3 region has 15 residues. Germline assignment: CDR1 MNHNS and CDR2 SASEGT. V was trimmed by 5 bases and J by 6 bases, leaving 20 bases between them. The CDR3 DNA sequence: TGTGCCAGCAGTACCTGGGACAGCGGGCGTCCCGAGCAGTACTTC. The encoded protein is CASSTWDSGRPEQYF.

This chain connects TRBV6-4 to TRBJ2-5, with 8 positions matching TRBD2. V was pared by 4 bases and J by 5 bases, with 6 bases of the junction left unmatched. Germline assignment: CDR1 MRHNA and CDR2 SNTAGT. CDR3 length: 14 residues. As DNA, the CDR3 is TGTGCCAGCAGTGCCTCGGGGGGGCAGGAGACCCAGTACTTC. Its translation: CASSASGGQETQYF.

The gene calls are TRBV11-3 and TRBJ2-3; 10 positions match TRBD2. J was trimmed by 2 bases and V by 3 bases; bases with no gene match: 5. Germline V gene sequence: CDR1 SGHNT, CDR2 YENEEA. The CDR3 contains 16 residues. CDR3 bases: TGTGCCAGCAGCTTCACGACTAGCGGGTTCACAGATACGCAGTATTTT. This translates into CASSFTTSGFTDTQYF.

The chain joins TRBV9 to TRBJ1-2; 11 bases align to TRBD1. CDR3 length: 15 residues. Germline V CDR1 and CDR2: SGDLS, YYNGEE. After removal of 0 bases from V and 8 bases from J, the junction contained 6 bases not matched to a gene. Here the CDR3 DNA reads TGTGCCAGCAGCGTAGGGGACAGGGGGGGGAGAGGCTACACCTTC. Amino acids: CASSVGDRGGRGYTF.

The rearrangement uses TRBV9 and TRBJ2-7; 9 bases map to TRBD1. Germline-derived CDR1 and CDR2 are SGDLS and YYNGEE. The CDR3 covers 15 residues. After removal of 0 bases from V and 5 bases from J, the junction contained 6 bases not matched to a gene. The CDR3 loop reads CASSVVGTGSNEQYF. The CDR3 DNA sequence: TGTGCCAGCAGCGTAGTAGGGACAGGGTCGAACGAGCAGTACTTC.